This TCR beta chain was captured by sequencing in a study of technical replicates of blood from a few donors. The assay was immunoSEQ multiplex PCR, and TCRdb's table has in-frame clones only and misses some. The data contain 60,000 to 90,000 clones, 95% to 96% of them singletons. From germline, CDR1 is SGHRS and CDR2 YFSETQ. Trimming took 2 bases from V and 5 from J; bases not matched to a gene: 3. The CDR3 totals 14 residues. Sequencing input: T cells isolated from PBMCs. The rearrangement uses TRBV5-1 and TRBJ1-4; 7 bases align to TRBD1. The TCR comes from a human donor in good health. The DNA of the CDR3 is TGCGCCAGCAGCTTACCGACAGGGAATGAAAAACTGTTTTTT. Residues: CASSLPTGNEKLFF.